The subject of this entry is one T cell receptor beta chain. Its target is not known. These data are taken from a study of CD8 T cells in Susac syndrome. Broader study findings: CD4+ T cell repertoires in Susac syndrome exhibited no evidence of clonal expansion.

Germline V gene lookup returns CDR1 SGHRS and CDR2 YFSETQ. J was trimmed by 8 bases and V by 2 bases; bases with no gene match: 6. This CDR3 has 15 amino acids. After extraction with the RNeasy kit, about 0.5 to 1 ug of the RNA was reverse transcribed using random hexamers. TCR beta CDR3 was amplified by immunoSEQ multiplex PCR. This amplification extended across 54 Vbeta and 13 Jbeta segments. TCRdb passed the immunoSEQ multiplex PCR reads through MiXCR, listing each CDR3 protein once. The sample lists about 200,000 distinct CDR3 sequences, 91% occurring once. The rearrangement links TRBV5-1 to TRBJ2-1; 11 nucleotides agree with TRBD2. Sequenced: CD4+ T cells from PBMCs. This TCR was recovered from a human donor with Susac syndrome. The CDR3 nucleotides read TGCGCCAGCAGCTTCGGACTAGCGGGTTTCGATGAGCAGTTCTTC. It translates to CASSFGLAGFDEQFF.